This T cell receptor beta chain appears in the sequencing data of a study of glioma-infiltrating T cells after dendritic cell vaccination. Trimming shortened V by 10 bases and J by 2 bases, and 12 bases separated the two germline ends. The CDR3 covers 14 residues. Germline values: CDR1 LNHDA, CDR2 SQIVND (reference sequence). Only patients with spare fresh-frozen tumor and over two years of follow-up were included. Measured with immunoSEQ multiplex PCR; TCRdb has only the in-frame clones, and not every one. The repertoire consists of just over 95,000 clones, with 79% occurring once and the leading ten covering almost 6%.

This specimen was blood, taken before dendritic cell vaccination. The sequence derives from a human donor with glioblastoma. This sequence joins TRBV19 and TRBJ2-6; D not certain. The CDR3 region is CATSSNAGANVLTF. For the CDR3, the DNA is TGTGCCACCTCCTCTAATGCTGGGGCCAACGTCCTGACTTTC.